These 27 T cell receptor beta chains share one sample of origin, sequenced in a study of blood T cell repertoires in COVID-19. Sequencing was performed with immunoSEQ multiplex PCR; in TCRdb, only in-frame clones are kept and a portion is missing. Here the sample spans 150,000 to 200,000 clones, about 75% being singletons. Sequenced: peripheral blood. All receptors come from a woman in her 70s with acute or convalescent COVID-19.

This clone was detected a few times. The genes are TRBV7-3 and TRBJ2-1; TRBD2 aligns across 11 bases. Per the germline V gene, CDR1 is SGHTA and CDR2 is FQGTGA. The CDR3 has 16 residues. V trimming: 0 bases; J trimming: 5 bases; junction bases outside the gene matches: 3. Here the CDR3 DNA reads TGTGCCAGCAGCTTAACCGGGACTAGCGGTCACAATGAGCAGTTCTTC. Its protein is CASSLTGTSGHNEQFF.

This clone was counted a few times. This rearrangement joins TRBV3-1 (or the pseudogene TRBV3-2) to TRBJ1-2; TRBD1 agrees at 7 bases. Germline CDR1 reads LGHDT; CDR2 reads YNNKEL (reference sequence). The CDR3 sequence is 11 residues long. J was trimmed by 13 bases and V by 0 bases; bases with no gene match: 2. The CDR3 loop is CASSQDRGLTF. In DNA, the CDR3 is TGTGCCAGCAGCCAAGATAGGGGGCTCACCTTC.

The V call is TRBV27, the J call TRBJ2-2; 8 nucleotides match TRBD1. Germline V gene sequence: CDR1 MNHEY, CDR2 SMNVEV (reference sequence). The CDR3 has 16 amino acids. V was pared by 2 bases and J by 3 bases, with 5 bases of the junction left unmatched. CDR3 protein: CASSLQGAQDTGELFF. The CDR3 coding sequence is TGTGCCAGCAGTTTACAGGGGGCGCAGGACACCGGGGAGCTGTTTTTT.

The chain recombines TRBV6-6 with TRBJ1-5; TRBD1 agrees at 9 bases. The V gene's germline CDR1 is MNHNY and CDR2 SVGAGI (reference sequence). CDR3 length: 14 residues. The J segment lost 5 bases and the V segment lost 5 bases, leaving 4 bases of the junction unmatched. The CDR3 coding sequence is TGTGCCAGCAGTATGACAGGGGGGGATCAGCCCCAGCATTTT. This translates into CASSMTGGDQPQHF.

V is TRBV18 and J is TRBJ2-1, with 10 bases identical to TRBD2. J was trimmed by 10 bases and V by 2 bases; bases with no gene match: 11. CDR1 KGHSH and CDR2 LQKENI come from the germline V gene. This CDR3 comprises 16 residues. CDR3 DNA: TGTGCCAGCTCACCAAGCCTTAGCGGGAGGATGGGGGAGCAGTTCTTC. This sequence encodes CASSPSLSGRMGEQFF.

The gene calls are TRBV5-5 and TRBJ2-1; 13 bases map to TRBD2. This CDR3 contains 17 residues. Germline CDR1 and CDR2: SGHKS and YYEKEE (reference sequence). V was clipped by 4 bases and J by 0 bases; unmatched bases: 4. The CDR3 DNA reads TGTGCCAGCAGCCCGAGACTAGCGGGGGGCTCCTACAATGAGCAGTTCTTC. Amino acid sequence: CASSPRLAGGSYNEQFF.

The CDR3 nucleotides read TGTGCCAGCAGTTTGGGGGAGGTGGGGACCGGGGAGCTGTTTTTT. Translated: CASSLGEVGTGELFF. This chain uses TRBV27 with TRBJ2-2; a possible D gene is TRBD2 (6 bases). The CDR3 runs to 15 residues. Trimming stripped 3 bases from V and 5 bases from J, with 13 bases between. The germline gives CDR1 MNHEY, CDR2 SMNVEV (reference sequence).

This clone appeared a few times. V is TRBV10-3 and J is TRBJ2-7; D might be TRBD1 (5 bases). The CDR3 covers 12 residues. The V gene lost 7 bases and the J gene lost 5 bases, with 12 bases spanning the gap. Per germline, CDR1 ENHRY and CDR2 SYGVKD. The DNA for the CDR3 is TGTGCCATCAAGGACAAGGATAACGAGCAGTACTTC. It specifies CAIKDKDNEQYF.

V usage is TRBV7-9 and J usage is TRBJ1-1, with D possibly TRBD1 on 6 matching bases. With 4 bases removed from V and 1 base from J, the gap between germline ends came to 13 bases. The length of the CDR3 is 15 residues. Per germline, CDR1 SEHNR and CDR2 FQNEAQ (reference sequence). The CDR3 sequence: CASSSSGHGNTEAFF. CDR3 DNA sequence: TGTGCCAGCAGCTCTTCGGGACACGGGAACACTGAAGCTTTCTTT.

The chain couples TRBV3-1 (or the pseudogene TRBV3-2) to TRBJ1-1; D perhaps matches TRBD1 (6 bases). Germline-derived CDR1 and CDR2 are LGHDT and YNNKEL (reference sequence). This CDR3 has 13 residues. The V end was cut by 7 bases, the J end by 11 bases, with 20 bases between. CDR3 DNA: TGTGCCAGCACCTCACCCGGGGGGGGGCCCGCTTTCTTT. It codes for CASTSPGGGPAFF.

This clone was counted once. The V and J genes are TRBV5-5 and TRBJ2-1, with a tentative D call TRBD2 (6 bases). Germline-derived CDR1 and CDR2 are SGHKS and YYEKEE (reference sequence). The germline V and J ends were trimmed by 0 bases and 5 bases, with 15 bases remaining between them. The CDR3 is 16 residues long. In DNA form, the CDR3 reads TGTGCCAGCAGCTTGGTCGGGAGTGGCCCTAACAATGAGCAGTTCTTC. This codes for CASSLVGSGPNNEQFF.

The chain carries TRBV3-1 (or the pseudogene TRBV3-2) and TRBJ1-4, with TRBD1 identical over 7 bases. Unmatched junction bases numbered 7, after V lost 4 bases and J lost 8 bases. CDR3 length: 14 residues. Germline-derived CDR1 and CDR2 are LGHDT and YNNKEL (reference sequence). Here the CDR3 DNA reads TGTGCCAGCAGCCCCCACAGGGGTATAGAAAAACTGTTTTTT. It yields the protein CASSPHRGIEKLFF.

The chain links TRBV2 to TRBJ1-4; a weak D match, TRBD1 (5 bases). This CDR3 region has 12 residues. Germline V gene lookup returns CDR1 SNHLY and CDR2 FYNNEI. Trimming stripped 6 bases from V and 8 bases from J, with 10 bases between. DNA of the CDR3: TGTGCCAGCAGATGGGGGGAGGAAAAACTGTTTTTT. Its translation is CASRWGEEKLFF.

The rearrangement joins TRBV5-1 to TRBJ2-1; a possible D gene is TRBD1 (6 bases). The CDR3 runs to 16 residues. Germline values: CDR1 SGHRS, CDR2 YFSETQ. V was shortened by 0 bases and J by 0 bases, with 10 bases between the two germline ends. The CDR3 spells CASSLVTGPSYNEQFF. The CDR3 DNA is TGCGCCAGCAGCTTGGTTACAGGGCCCTCCTACAATGAGCAGTTCTTC.

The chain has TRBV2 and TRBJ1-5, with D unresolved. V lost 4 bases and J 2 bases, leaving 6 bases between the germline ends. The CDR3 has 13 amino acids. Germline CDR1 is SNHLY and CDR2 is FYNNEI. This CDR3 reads CASSAAGNQPQHF. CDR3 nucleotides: TGTGCCAGCAGTGCTGCGGGCAATCAGCCCCAGCATTTT.

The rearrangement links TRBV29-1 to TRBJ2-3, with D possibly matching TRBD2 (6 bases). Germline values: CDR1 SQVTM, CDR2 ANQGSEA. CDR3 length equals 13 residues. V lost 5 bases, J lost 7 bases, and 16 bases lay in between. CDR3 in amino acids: CSVPSPSVNTQYF. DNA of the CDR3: TGCAGCGTTCCCTCCCCTAGCGTCAATACGCAGTATTTT.

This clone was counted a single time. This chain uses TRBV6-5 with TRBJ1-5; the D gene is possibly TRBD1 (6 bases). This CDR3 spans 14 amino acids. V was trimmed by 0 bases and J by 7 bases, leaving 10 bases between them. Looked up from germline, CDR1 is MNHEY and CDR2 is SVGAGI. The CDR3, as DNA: TGTGCCAGCAGTTACTCCCGGACAGTACAGCCCCAGCATTTT. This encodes CASSYSRTVQPQHF.

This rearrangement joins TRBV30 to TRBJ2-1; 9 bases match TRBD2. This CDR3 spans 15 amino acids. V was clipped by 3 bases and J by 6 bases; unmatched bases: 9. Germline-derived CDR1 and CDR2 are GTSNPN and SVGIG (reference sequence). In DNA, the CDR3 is TGTGCCTGGAGCGTAGCTAGCGGGACAGTCAATGAGCAGTTCTTC. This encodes CAWSVASGTVNEQFF.

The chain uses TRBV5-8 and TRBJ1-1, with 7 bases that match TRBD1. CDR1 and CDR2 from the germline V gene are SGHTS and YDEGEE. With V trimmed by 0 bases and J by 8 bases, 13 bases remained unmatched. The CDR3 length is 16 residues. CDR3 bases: TGTGCCAGCAGCTTGGAACAGGGACAGACAGGGCTGGAAGCTTTCTTT. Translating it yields CASSLEQGQTGLEAFF.

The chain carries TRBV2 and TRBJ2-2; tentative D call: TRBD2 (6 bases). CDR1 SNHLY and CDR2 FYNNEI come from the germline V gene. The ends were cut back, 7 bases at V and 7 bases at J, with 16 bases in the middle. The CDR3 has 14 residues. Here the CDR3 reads CASTLGEAGGELFF. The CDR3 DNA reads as TGTGCCAGCACCCTCGGGGAGGCCGGCGGGGAGCTGTTTTTT.

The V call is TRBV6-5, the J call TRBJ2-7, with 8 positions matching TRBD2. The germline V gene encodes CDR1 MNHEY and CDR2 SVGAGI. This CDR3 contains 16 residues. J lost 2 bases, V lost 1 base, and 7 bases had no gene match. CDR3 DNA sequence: TGTGCCAGCAGTTACTATGGCGGGAGGTACGCCTACGAGCAGTACTTC. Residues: CASSYYGGRYAYEQYF.

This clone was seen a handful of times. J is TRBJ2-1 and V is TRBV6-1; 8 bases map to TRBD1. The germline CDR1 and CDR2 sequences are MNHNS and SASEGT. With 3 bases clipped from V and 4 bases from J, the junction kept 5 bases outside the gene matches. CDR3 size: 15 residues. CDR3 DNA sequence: TGTGCCAGCAGTGACAGGGGGCTCGGTTACAATGAGCAGTTCTTC. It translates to CASSDRGLGYNEQFF.

The CDR3 loop is CASRSTSGSPTQYF. The CDR3 bases are TGTGCCAGCAGATCGACTAGCGGGAGCCCTACGCAGTATTTT. The J gene is TRBJ2-3, the V gene TRBV27, with 12 bases lining up with TRBD2. This CDR3 is 14 amino acids long. V gave up 6 bases and J gave up 8 bases; unmatched junction bases: 6. The germline gives CDR1 MNHEY, CDR2 SMNVEV (reference sequence).

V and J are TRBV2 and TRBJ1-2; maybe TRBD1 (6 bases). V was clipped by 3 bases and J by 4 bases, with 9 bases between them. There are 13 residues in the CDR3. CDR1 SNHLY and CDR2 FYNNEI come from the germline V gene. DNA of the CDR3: TGTGCCAGCAGTGACTGGGACACCTATGGCTACACCTTC. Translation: CASSDWDTYGYTF.

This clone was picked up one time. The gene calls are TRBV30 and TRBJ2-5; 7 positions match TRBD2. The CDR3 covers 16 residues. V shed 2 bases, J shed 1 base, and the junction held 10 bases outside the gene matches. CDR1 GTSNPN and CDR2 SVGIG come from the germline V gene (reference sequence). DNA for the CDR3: TGTGCCTGGAGTTCCCTTTTAAGGGAGGGCCAAGAGACCCAGTACTTC. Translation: CAWSSLLREGQETQYF.

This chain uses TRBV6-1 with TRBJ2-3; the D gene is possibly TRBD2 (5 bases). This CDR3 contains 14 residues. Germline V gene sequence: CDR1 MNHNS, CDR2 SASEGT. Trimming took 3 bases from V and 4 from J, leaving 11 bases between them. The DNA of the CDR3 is TGTGCCAGCAGTGAGGCCGGGATCCCAGATACGCAGTATTTT. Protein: CASSEAGIPDTQYF.

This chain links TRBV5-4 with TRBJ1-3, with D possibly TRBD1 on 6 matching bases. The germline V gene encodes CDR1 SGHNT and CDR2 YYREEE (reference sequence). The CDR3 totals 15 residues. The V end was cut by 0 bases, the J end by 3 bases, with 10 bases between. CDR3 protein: CASSLGPGDGNTIYF. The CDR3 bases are TGTGCCAGCAGCTTGGGGCCAGGGGATGGAAACACCATATATTTT.